This T cell receptor (beta chain) was found in a study of regulatory T cells in long-lasting Graves disease. Findings and caveats of the study: Only peripheral blood was studied, not thyroid tissue.

This clonotype was detected ten times or more. Its cognate antigen is unknown. The CDR3 has 18 residues. V lost 2 bases to trimming and J lost 0 bases, with 17 bases between them. Germline loops: CDR1 MNHNS, CDR2 SASEGT. Time point: persistent/refractory GD, antithyroid drugs over 5 years with positive TRAb. RNA extracted from PBMCs served as the sequencing template. CDR3-region Arm-PCR and iRepertoire HTBI primers produced the TCR beta libraries. Each CDR3 protein is one row after TCRdb ran MiXCR on the multiplex PCR reads. The sample includes fewer than 550,000 distinct CDR3 sequences, 20% to 25% of them seen just once.

The source of this sequence is a female donor with Graves disease. Sequences were derived from peripheral blood mononuclear cells (PBMCs), sampled when the disease was refractory, from a patient treated with antithyroid drugs. The chain links TRBV6-1 to TRBJ2-4, with D maybe TRBD1 (5 bases). The CDR3 reads CASSERPTAILAKNIQYF. Written as DNA, the CDR3 is TGTGCCAGCAGTGAACGCCCGACAGCAATACTAGCCAAAAACATTCAGTACTTC.